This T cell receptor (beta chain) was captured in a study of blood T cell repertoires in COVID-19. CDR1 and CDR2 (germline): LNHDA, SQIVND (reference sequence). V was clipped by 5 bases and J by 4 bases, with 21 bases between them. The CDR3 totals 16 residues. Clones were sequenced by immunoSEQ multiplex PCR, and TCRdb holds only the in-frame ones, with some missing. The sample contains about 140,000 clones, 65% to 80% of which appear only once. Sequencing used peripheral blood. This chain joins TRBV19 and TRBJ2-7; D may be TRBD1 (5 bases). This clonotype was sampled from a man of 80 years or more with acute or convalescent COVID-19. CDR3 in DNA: TGTGCCAGTAGTCCGCGCCCCGACAGCCTCGAGTACGAGCAGTACTTC. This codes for CASSPRPDSLEYEQYF. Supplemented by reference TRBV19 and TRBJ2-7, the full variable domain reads DGGITQSPKYLFRKEGQNVTLSCEQNLNHDAMYWYRQDPGQGLRLIYYSQIVNDFQKGDIAEGYSVSREKKESFPLTVTSAQKNPTAFYLCASSPRPDSLEYEQYFGPGTRLTVT.